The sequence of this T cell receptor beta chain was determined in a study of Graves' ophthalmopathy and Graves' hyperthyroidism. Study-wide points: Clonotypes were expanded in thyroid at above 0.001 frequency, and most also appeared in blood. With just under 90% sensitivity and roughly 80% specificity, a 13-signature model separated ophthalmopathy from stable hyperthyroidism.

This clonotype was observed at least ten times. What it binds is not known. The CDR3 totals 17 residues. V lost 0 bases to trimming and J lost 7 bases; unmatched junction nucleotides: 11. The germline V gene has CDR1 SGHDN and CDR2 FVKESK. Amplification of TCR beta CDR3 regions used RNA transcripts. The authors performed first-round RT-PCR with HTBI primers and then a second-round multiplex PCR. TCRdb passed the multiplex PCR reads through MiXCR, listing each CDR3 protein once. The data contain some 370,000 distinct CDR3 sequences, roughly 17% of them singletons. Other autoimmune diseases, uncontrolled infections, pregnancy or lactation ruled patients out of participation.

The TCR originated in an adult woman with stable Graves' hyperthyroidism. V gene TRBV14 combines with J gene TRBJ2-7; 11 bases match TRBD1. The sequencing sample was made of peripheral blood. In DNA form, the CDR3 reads TGTGCCAGCAGCCAAGATCCCCGAACGGACAGGGGGCAAGAGCAGTACTTC. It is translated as CASSQDPRTDRGQEQYF.